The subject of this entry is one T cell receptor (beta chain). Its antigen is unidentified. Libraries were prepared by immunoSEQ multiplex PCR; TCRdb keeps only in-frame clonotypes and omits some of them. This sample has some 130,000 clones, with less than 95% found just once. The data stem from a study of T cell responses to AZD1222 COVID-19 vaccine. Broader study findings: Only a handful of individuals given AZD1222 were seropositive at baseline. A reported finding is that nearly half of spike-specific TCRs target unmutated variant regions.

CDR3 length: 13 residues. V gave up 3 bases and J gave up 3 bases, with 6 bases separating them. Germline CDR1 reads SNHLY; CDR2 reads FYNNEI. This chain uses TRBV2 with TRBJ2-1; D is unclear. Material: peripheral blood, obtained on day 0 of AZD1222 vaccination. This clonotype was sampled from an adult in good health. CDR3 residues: CASSDGYYNEQFF. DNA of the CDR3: TGTGCCAGCAGTGATGGGTACTACAATGAGCAGTTCTTC.